The 19 T cell receptor beta chains below were found in one sample sequenced in a study of Graves' ophthalmopathy and Graves' hyperthyroidism. Beta-chain TCR CDR3 regions were amplified from RNA transcripts. In the first round, RT-PCR was carried out with HTBI primers, and a multiplex PCR formed the second round. TCRdb used MiXCR to reprocess the multiplex PCR reads, holding one entry per CDR3 protein. This sample yields about 400,000 distinct CDR3 sequences, of which about 16% are seen a single time; roughly 7% belongs to the top ten. The sequencing input was peripheral blood. All receptors come from a woman between 18 and 29 years old with stable Graves' hyperthyroidism.

There are many counts of this clonotype. The chain combines TRBV28 with TRBJ2-7; 7 nucleotides align to TRBD1. The CDR3 sequence is 14 residues long. Germline values: CDR1 MDHEN, CDR2 SYDVKM. With V trimmed by 5 bases and J by 2 bases, 6 bases remained unmatched. CDR3 region: CASSTTGAPYEQYF. The CDR3 coding sequence is TGTGCCAGCAGTACCACAGGGGCCCCCTACGAGCAGTACTTC.

This clonotype was counted only a few times. This may be a read error: a much more frequent sequence differs by one nucleotide. The CDR3, as DNA: TGTACCGCCGGCGGGGCTAGCGGGGTCTCGGAGACCCAGTACTTC. Its protein is CTAGGASGVSETQYF. The rearrangement links TRBV10-3 to TRBJ2-5, with 9 bases fitting TRBD2. Germline lookup yields CDR1 ENHRY and CDR2 SYGVKD. There are 15 residues in the CDR3.

This clonotype was recorded at least ten times. J is TRBJ1-5 and V is TRBV11-2; D gene uncertain. V was clipped by 5 bases and J by 0 bases, with 11 bases between them. The CDR3 consists of 15 residues. From germline, CDR1 is SGHAT and CDR2 FQNNGV. The CDR3 spells CASSPGRYSNQPQHF. The CDR3 DNA sequence: TGTGCCAGCAGCCCCGGACGGTATAGCAATCAGCCCCAGCATTTT.

V and J are TRBV6-5 and TRBJ2-7, with 9 nucleotides matching TRBD2. CDR1 MNHEY and CDR2 SVGAGI come from the germline V gene. The CDR3 runs 17 residues. The CDR3 spells CTSSYRAGTSWFYEQYV. CDR3 DNA: TGTACCAGCAGTTACCGGGCCGGGACTAGCTGGTTCTACGAGCAGTACGTC.

The table lists this clonotype with a few counts. This chain joins TRBV11-2 and TRBJ1-2; possible D gene TRBD1, 5 bases. The length of the CDR3 is 15 residues. The V and J ends lost 0 bases and 4 bases respectively, with 12 bases between them. Germline-derived CDR1 and CDR2 are SGHAT and FQNNGV. The CDR3 is CASSLDVQGRYGYTF. CDR3 nucleotide sequence: TGTGCCAGCAGCTTAGATGTTCAGGGCCGCTATGGCTACACCTTC.

The chain combines TRBV12-3 or TRBV12-4 with TRBJ1-5; TRBD1 aligns across 7 bases. CDR3 length: 17 amino acids. V shed 4 bases and J 9 bases; nucleotides not matched to a gene: 18. The CDR3 sequence: CASSSRQGMRALWPQHF. The CDR3 nucleotides read TGTGCCAGCAGTTCCCGACAGGGAATGAGAGCCCTATGGCCCCAGCATTTT.

This clonotype was observed many times. This chain links TRBV2 with TRBJ1-2; no clear D gene. The CDR3 consists of 10 residues. Trimming removed 6 bases from V and 6 bases from J, with 5 bases in between. From germline, CDR1 is SNHLY and CDR2 FYNNEI. CDR3 amino acids: CASRGHGYTF. As DNA, the CDR3 is TGTGCCAGCAGGGGTCATGGCTACACCTTC.

Ten or more counts support this clonotype. This chain's CDR3 is CASSATGTGGRGYTF. DNA for the CDR3: TGTGCCAGCAGTGCAACCGGGACAGGGGGCCGTGGCTACACCTTC. J is TRBJ1-2 and V is TRBV6-1; TRBD1 matches at 12 bases. The CDR3 contains 15 residues. V shed 4 bases, J shed 7 bases, and the junction held 7 bases outside the gene matches. Germline CDR1 and CDR2: MNHNS and SASEGT.

The chain uses TRBV6-1 and TRBJ2-5, with 8 bases that match TRBD2. This CDR3 is 15 amino acids long. With V trimmed by 5 bases and J by 2 bases, 7 bases remained unmatched. Per germline, CDR1 MNHNS and CDR2 SASEGT. As DNA, the CDR3 is TGTGCCAGCAGTCCAGCGGGGGAGAAGCAAGAGACCCAGTACTTC. Amino acids: CASSPAGEKQETQYF.

This clonotype appeared a few times. The chain uses TRBV5-1 and TRBJ2-5, with no clear D. The CDR3 has 12 residues. Trimming stripped 1 base from V and 10 bases from J, with 11 bases between. Germline lookup yields CDR1 SGHRS and CDR2 YFSETQ. For the CDR3, the DNA is TGCGCCAGCAGCTTGCCCAGCATGGGCCAGTACTTC. This codes for CASSLPSMGQYF.

On this clonotype itself: A far larger clone is just one base off, so this is likely a read error. This CDR3 fails to terminate in the conserved phenylalanine or tryptophan, so it likely reflects a read error. The rearrangement links TRBV19 to TRBJ1-1; D call uncertain. CDR3 length equals 11 residues. Germline lookup yields CDR1 LNHDA and CDR2 SQIVND (reference sequence). The V end lost 7 bases, the J end lost 2 bases, and 5 bases lay between the germline ends. Written as DNA, the CDR3 is TGTGCCAGTAAGTCAAACACTGAAGCTTTCGTT. This translates into CASKSNTEAFV.

This clonotype was counted at least ten times. The chain links TRBV7-2 to TRBJ1-3; possibly TRBD1 for D (5 bases). The V end was cut by 1 base, the J end by 1 base, with 17 bases between. Per germline, CDR1 SGHTA and CDR2 FQGNSA. This CDR3 spans 18 amino acids. This CDR3 is CASSLGPRGSRSGNTIYF. The CDR3 DNA is TGTGCCAGCAGCTTAGGGCCGAGGGGATCCAGGTCTGGAAACACCATATATTTT.

This clonotype has a count of ten or more. The V and J genes are TRBV7-9 and TRBJ1-2; no clear D gene. Germline V gives CDR1 SEHNR, CDR2 FQNEAQ (reference sequence). The V end lost 0 bases, the J end lost 2 bases, and 19 bases lay between the germline ends. The CDR3 totals 18 residues. Written as DNA, the CDR3 is TGTGCCAGCAGCTTAGCAGGGCCAGGAGAGGAAGGAAACTATGGCTACACCTTC. Translating it yields CASSLAGPGEEGNYGYTF.

This sequence joins TRBV2 and TRBJ2-7, with D perhaps matching TRBD1 (5 bases). The CDR3 has 14 amino acids. With 6 bases removed from V and 6 bases from J, the gap between germline ends came to 18 bases. The V gene's germline CDR1 is SNHLY and CDR2 FYNNEI. The DNA for the CDR3 is TGTGCCAGCAGATATACAGGTACCCCTGGCGAGCAGTACTTC. Protein sequence: CASRYTGTPGEQYF.

This clonotype was counted at least ten times. The rearrangement links TRBV12-3 or TRBV12-4 to TRBJ1-5, with D possibly being TRBD1 (5 bases). The CDR3 extends over 16 amino acids. V lost 6 bases, J lost 5 bases, and 20 bases lay in between. The CDR3 coding sequence is TGTGCCAGCAGAGGAACCGGGGGGAAAGGGGATCAGCCCCAGCATTTT. Translation: CASRGTGGKGDQPQHF.

With respect to this clonotype: A much larger clone differs from this one at a single base, so this may be a read error. This chain connects TRBV9 to TRBJ2-2; possible D gene TRBD2, 5 bases. This CDR3 is built from 16 residues. CDR1 is SGDLS and CDR2 is YYNGEE in the germline V gene. Trimming left V 2 bases short and J 5 bases short, with 16 bases between. The CDR3 here is CASSVAGAGATGELFF. In nucleotides, the CDR3 is TGTGCCAGCAGCGTGGCGGGCGCGGGTGCTACCGGGGAGCTGTTTTTT. Looking up the rest from reference TRBV9 and TRBJ2-2 gives the full variable domain: DSGVTQTPKHLITATGQRVTLRCSPRSGDLSVYWYQQSLDQGLQFLIQYYNGEERAKGNILERFSAQQFPDLHSELNLSSLELGDSALYFCASSVAGAGATGELFFGEGSRLTVL.

This clonotype was detected a few times. The V call is TRBV7-8, the J call TRBJ1-5, with 7 bases matching TRBD1. V lost 7 bases, J lost 1 base, and 16 bases stayed unmatched. Germline V lookup: CDR1 SGHVS, CDR2 FQNEAQ. The CDR3 has 18 residues. CDR3 in DNA: TGTGCCAGCACCACCAACAGGGGTCGGGTTATAAGCAATCAGCCCCAGCATTTT. Amino acid sequence: CASTTNRGRVISNQPQHF.

This clonotype was seen at least ten times. The rearrangement joins TRBV12-3 or TRBV12-4 to TRBJ2-4; 7 bases align to TRBD1. This CDR3 contains 17 residues. With V trimmed by 3 bases and J by 1 base, 9 bases remained unmatched. The CDR3 is CASSFVQGRGAKNIQYF. DNA of the CDR3: TGTGCCAGCAGTTTTGTACAGGGGAGAGGGGCCAAAAACATTCAGTACTTC.

This clonotype was recorded many times. The J gene is TRBJ2-5, the V gene TRBV20-1; 11 bases align to TRBD2. This CDR3 has 15 residues. Germline V gene data show CDR1 as DFQATT and CDR2 as SNEGSKA (reference sequence). After removal of 0 bases from V and 1 base from J, the junction contained 1 base not matched to a gene. The CDR3 protein is CSARDGLAGQETQYF. In DNA form, the CDR3 reads TGCAGTGCTAGAGATGGACTAGCGGGCCAAGAGACCCAGTACTTC.